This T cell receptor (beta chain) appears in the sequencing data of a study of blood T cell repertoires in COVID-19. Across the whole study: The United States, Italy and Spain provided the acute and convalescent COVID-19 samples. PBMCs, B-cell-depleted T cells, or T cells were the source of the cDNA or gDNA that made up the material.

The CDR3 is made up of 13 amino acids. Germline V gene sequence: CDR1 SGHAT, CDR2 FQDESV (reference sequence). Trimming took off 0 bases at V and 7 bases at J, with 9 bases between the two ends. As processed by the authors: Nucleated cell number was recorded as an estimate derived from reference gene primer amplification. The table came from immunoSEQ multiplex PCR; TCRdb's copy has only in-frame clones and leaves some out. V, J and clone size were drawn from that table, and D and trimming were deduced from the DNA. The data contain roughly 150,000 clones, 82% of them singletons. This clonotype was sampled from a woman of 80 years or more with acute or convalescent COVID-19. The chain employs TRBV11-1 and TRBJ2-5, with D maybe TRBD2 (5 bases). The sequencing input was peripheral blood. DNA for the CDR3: TGTGCCAGCAGCTTAGCGAGGAGGCGGACCCAGTACTTC. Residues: CASSLARRRTQYF.